Listed below are T cell receptor beta chains from one sample, sequenced in a study of cytomegalovirus exposure and HLA in healthy donors. Clones were sequenced by immunoSEQ multiplex PCR, and TCRdb holds only the in-frame ones, with some missing. The sample holds roughly 160,000 clones, about 82% seen once. Material for sequencing was PBMCs. Receptor source: a woman in her fifties or sixties in good health and CMV-seropositive. CDR3s include the opening cysteine and the closing phenylalanine or tryptophan. A D gene is named only where the DNA matches it firmly. Size values are once, few and many counts, or a class for expanded clones, and some rows have none.

d_gene | abundance | j_gene | v_gene | CDR3aa | CDR3nt
TRBD2 | . | TRBJ2-5 | TRBV7-9 | CASSYTRGGKETQYF | TGTGCCAGCAGCTACACCCGGGGAGGGAAAGAGACCCAGTACTTC
. | . | TRBJ1-5 | TRBV30 | CAFGQNSNQPQHF | TGTGCATTCGGACAAAATAGCAATCAGCCCCAGCATTTT
TRBD2 | . | TRBJ2-3 | TRBV5-1 | CASSFSGGAADTQYF | TGCGCCAGCAGCTTTAGCGGGGGGGCGGCAGATACGCAGTATTTT
. | . | TRBJ2-1 | TRBV9 | CASSVAGREQFF | TGTGCCAGCAGCGTAGCGGGTAGGGAGCAGTTCTTC
. | . | TRBJ1-5 | TRBV11-2 | CASSPPGQPQHF | TGTGCCAGCAGCCCGCCGGGTCAGCCCCAGCATTTT
TRBD2 | once | TRBJ2-2 | TRBV5-4 | CASSYGRREGGTGELFF | TGTGCCAGCAGCTACGGTCGGCGGGAGGGAGGGACCGGGGAGCTGTTTTTT
TRBD1 | . | TRBJ1-1 | TRBV10-3 | CAISIGTAGGTEAFF | TGTGCCATCAGTATCGGGACGGCAGGGGGGACTGAAGCTTTCTTT
TRBD1 | . | TRBJ2-7 | TRBV11-3 | CASSLGQGAYEQYF | TGTGCCAGCAGCTTAGGGCAGGGGGCCTACGAGCAGTACTTC
. | . | TRBJ1-2 | TRBV5-6 | CASSLGPTSYGYTF | TGTGCCAGCAGCTTGGGCCCGACTAGCTATGGCTACACCTTC
TRBD1 | . | TRBJ2-7 | TRBV29-1 | CSAVDTGQGSFSTYEQYF | TGCAGCGCTGTTGATACGGGACAGGGGTCTTTTTCGACCTACGAGCAGTACTTC
. | . | TRBJ1-5 | TRBV7-9 | CSSSPAGPYLRSNQPQHF | TGTTCCAGCAGTCCTGCCGGTCCATACCTTAGAAGCAATCAGCCCCAGCATTTT
TRBD1 | few | TRBJ1-4 | TRBV18 | CASRQGAVEKLFF | TGTGCCAGCAGACAGGGGGCGGTTGAAAAACTGTTTTTT
. | . | TRBJ1-2 | TRBV5-5 | CASSFRAGPGYTF | TGTGCCAGCAGCTTCCGGGCAGGGCCTGGCTACACCTTC
TRBD1 | . | TRBJ1-5 | TRBV4-1 | CASSQTTSGGQPQHF | TGCGCCAGCAGCCAAACCACCTCAGGGGGCCAGCCCCAGCATTTT
. | . | TRBJ1-2 | TRBV5-1 | CASSLGQANYGYTF | TGCGCCAGCAGCTTGGGACAGGCCAACTATGGCTACACCTTC